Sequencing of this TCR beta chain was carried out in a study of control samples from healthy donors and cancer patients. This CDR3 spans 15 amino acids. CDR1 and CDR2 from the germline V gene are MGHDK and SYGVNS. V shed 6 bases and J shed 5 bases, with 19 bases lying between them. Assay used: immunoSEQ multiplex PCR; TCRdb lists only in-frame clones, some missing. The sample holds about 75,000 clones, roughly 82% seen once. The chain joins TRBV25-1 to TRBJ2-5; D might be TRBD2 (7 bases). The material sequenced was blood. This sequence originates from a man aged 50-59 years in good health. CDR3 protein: CASSLTEGGGETQYF. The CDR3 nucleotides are TGTGCCAGCAGCCTCACAGAGGGCGGGGGCGAGACCCAGTACTTC. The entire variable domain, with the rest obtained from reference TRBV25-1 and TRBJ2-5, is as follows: EADIYQTPRYLVIGTGKKITLECSQTMGHDKMYWYQQDPGMELHLIHYSYGVNSTEKGDLSSESTVSRIRTEHFPLTLESARPSHTSQYLCASSLTEGGGETQYFGPGTRLLVL.